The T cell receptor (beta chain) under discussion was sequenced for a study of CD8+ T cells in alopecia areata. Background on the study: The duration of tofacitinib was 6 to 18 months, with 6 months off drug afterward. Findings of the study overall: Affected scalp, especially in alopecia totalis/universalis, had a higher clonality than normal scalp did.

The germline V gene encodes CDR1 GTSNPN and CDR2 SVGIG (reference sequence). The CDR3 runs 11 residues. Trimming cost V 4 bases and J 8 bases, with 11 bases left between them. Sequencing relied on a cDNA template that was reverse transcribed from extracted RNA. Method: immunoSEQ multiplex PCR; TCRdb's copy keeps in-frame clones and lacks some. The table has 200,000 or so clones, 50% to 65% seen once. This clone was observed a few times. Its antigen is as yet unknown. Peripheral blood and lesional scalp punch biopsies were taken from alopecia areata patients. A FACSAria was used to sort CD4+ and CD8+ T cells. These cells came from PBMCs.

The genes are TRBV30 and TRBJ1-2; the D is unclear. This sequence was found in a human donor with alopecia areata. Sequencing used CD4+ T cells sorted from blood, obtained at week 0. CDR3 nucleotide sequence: TGTGCCTGGACTAAAAGAGGGGGCTACACCTTC. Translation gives CAWTKRGGYTF.